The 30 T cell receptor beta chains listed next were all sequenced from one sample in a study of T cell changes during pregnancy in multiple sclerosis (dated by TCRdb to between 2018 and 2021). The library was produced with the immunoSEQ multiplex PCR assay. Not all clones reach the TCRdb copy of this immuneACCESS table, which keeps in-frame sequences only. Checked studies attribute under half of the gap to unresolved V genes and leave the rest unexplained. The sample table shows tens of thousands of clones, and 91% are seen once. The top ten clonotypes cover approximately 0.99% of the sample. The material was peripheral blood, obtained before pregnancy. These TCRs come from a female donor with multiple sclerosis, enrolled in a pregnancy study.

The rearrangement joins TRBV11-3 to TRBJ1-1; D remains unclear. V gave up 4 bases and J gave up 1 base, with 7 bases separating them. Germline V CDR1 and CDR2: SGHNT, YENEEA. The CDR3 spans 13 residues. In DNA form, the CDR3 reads TGTGCCAGCAGCTCAACACGGAACACTGAAGCTTTCTTT. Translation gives CASSSTRNTEAFF. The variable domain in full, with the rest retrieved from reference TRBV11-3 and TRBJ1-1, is EAGVVQSPRYKIIEKKQPVAFWCNPISGHNTLYWYLQNLGQGPELLIRYENEEAVDDSQLPKDRFSAERLKGVDSTLKIQPAELGDSAVYLCASSSTRNTEAFFGQGTRLTVV.

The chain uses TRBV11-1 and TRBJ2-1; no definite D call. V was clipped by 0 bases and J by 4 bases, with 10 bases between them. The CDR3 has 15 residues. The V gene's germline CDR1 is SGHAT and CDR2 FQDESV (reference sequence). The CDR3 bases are TGTGCCAGCAGCTTAGCGGCTTCCAGATACAATGAGCAGTTCTTC. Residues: CASSLAASRYNEQFF.

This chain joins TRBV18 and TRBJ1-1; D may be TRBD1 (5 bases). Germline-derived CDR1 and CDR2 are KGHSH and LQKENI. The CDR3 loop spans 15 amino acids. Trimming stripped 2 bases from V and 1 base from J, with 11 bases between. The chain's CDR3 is CASSPGAVRNTEAFF. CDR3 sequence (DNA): TGTGCCAGCTCACCAGGGGCAGTCCGGAACACTGAAGCTTTCTTT.

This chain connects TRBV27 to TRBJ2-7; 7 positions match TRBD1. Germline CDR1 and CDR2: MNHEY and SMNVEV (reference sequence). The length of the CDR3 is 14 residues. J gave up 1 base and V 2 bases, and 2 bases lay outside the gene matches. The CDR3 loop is CASSLVQGSYEQYF. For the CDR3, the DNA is TGTGCCAGCAGTTTAGTACAGGGGTCCTACGAGCAGTACTTC.

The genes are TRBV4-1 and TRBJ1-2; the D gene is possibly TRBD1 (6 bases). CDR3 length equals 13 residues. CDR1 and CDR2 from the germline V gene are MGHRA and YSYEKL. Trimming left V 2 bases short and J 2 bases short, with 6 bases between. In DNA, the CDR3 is TGCGCCAGCAGCCAAACAGGGAACTATGGCTACACCTTC. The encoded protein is CASSQTGNYGYTF.

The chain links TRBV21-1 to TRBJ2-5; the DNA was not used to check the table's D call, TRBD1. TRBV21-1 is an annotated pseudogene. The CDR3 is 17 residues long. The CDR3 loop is CASSKKESGQGQETQYF. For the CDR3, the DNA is TGTGCCAGCAGCAAAAAGGAGTCGGGACAGGGCCAAGAGACCCAGTACTTC.

CDR3 nucleotide sequence: TGTGCCAGCAGCTTAGATCGGGGGAGGGCCACCGGGGAGCTGTTTTTT. This codes for CASSLDRGRATGELFF. This chain links TRBV11-3 with TRBJ2-2; 7 bases match TRBD2. Germline lookup yields CDR1 SGHNT and CDR2 YENEEA. With V trimmed by 0 bases and J by 4 bases, 5 bases remained unmatched. This CDR3 has 16 amino acids.

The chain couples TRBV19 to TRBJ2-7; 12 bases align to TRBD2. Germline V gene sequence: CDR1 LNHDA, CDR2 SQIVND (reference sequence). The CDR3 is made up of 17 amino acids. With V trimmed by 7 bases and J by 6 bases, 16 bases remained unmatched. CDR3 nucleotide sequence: TGTGCCAGTAAGTCGTCGTATAGTGCTAGCGGGAGGGGCGAGCAGTACTTC. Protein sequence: CASKSSYSASGRGEQYF. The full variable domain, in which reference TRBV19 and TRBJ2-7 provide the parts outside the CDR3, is DGGITQSPKYLFRKEGQNVTLSCEQNLNHDAMYWYRQDPGQGLRLIYYSQIVNDFQKGDIAEGYSVSREKKESFPLTVTSAQKNPTAFYLCASKSSYSASGRGEQYFGPGTRLTVT.

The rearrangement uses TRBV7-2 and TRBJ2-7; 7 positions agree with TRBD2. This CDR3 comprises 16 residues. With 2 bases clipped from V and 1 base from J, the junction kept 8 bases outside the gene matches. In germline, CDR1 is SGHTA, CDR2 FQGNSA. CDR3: CASSLSSGQSSYEQYF. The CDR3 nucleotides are TGTGCCAGCAGCTTATCTAGCGGACAATCTTCCTACGAGCAGTACTTC.

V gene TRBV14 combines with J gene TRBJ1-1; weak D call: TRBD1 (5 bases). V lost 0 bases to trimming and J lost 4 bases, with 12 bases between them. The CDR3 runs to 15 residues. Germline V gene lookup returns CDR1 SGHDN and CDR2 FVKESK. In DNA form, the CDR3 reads TGTGCCAGCAGCCAAGATATAGGGGATGGCACTGAAGCTTTCTTT. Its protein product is CASSQDIGDGTEAFF.

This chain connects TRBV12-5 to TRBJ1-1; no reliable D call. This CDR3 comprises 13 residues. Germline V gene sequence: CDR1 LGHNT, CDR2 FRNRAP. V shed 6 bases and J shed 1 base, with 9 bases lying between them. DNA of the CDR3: TGTGCTAGTGGCCAACGGGGGAACACTGAAGCTTTCTTT. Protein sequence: CASGQRGNTEAFF. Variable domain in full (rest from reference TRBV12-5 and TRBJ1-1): DARVTQTPRHKVTEMGQEVTMRCQPILGHNTVFWYRQTMMQGLELLAYFRNRAPLDDSGMPKDRFSAEMPDATLATLKIQPSEPRDSAVYFCASGQRGNTEAFFGQGTRLTVV.

CDR3: CAFQKGGGNQPQHF. The CDR3 DNA reads as TGTGCCTTTCAGAAGGGAGGCGGCAATCAGCCCCAGCATTTT. The chain links TRBV28 to TRBJ1-5, with D unclear. The CDR3 has 14 amino acids. V lost 11 bases, J lost 2 bases, and 16 bases lay in between. Per the germline V gene, CDR1 is MDHEN and CDR2 is SYDVKM.

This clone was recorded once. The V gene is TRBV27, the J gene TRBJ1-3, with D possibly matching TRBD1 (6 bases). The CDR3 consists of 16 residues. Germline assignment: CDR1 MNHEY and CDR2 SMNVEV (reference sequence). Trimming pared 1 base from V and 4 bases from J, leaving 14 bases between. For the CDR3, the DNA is TGTGCCAGCAGTTTATTCGGCCCAGGGGACGGAAACACCATATATTTT. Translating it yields CASSLFGPGDGNTIYF.

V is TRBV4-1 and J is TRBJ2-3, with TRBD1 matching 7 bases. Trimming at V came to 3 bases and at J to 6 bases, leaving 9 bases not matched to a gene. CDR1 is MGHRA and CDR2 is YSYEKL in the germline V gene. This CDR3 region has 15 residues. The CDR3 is CASSHDRVISDTQYF. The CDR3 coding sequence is TGCGCCAGCAGCCACGACAGGGTTATTTCGGATACGCAGTATTTT.

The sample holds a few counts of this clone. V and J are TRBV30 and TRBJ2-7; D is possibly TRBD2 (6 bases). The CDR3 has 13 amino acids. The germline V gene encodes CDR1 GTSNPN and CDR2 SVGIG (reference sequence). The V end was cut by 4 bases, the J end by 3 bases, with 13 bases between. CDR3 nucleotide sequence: TGTGCCTGGAACGGGGAGGAAGACTACGAGCAGTACTTC. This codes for CAWNGEEDYEQYF.

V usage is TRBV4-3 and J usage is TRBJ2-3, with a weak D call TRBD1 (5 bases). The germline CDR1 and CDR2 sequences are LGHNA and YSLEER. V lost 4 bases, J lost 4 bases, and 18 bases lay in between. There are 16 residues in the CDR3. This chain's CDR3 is CASSLGHPLTADTQYF. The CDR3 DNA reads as TGCGCCAGCAGCCTCGGACACCCCCTAACAGCAGATACGCAGTATTTT.

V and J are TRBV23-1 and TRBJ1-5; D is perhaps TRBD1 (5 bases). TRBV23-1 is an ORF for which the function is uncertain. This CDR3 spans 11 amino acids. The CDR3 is CSGGEVQPQHF. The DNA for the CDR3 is TGCTCGGGGGGAGAAGTGCAGCCCCAGCATTTT.

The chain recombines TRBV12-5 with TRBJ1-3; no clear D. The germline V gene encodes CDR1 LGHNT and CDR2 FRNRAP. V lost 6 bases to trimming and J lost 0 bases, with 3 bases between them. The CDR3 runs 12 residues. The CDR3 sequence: CASGLSGNTIYF. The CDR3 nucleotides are TGTGCTAGTGGCCTCTCTGGAAACACCATATATTTT.

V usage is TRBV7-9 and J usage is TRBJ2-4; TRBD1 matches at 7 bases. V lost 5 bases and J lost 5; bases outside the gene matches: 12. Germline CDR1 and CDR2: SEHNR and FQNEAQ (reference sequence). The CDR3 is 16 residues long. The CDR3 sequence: CASSRPAGGRENIQYF. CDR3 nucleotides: TGTGCCAGCAGCCGCCCCGCAGGGGGTCGGGAAAACATTCAGTACTTC.

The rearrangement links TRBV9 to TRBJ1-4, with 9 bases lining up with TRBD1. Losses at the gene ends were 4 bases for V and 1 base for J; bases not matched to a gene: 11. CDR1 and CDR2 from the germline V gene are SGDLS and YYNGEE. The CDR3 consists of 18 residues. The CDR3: CASSPNVPGQGTNEKLFF. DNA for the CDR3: TGTGCCAGCAGCCCGAACGTCCCGGGACAGGGAACTAATGAAAAACTGTTTTTT.

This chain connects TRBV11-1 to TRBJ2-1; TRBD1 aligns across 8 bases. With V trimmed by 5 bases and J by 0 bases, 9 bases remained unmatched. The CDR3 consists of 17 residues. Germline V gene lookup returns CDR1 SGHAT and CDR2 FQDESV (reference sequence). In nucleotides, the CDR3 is TGTGCCAGCAGCCAAGGGGCAGGGGGCAGCTCCTACAATGAGCAGTTCTTC. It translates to CASSQGAGGSSYNEQFF.

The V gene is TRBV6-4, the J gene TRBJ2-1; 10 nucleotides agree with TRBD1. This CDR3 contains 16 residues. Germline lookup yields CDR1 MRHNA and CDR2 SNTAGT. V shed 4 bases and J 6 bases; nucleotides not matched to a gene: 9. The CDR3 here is CASSATGTGVFNEQFF. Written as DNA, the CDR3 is TGTGCCAGCAGTGCTACCGGGACAGGGGTATTCAATGAGCAGTTCTTC.

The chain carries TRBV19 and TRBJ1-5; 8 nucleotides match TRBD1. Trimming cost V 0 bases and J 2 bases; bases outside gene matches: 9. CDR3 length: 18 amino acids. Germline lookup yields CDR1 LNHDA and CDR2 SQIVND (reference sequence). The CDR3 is CASSIDPGGPGGNQPQHF. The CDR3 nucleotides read TGTGCCAGTAGTATAGATCCAGGGGGCCCGGGGGGCAATCAGCCCCAGCATTTT.

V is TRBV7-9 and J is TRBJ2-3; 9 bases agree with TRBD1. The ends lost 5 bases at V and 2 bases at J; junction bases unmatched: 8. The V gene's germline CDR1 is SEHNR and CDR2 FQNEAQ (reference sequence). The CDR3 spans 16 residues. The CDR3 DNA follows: TGTGCCAGCAGCATGACCGGGACAGGGTCCACAGATACGCAGTATTTT. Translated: CASSMTGTGSTDTQYF. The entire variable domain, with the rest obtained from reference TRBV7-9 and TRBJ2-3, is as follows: DTGVSQNPRHKITKRGQNVTFRCDPISEHNRLYWYRQTLGQGPEFLTYFQNEAQLEKSRLLSDRFSAERPKGSFSTLEIQRTEQGDSAMYLCASSMTGTGSTDTQYFGPGTRLTVL.

CDR3 sequence: CASSPPVVPGELFF. The DNA for the CDR3 is TGCGCCAGCAGCCCTCCAGTGGTGCCCGGGGAGCTGTTTTTT. The chain links TRBV4-1 to TRBJ2-2; D is undetermined. The V end lost 4 bases, the J end lost 6 bases, and 12 bases lay between the germline ends. The CDR3 extends over 14 amino acids. Germline assignment: CDR1 MGHRA and CDR2 YSYEKL.

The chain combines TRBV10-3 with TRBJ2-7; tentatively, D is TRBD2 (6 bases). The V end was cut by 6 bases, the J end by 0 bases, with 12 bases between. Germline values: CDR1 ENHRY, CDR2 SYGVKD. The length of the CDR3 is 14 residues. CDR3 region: CAIRPGLSSYEQYF. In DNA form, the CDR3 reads TGTGCCATCAGGCCCGGACTAAGCTCCTACGAGCAGTACTTC.

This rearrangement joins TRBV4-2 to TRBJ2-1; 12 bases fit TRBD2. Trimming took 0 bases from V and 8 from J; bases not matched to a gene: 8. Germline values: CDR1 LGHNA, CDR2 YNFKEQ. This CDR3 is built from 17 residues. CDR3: CASSQDKLAGGGDEQFF. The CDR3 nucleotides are TGTGCCAGCAGCCAAGACAAACTAGCGGGGGGTGGAGATGAGCAGTTCTTC.

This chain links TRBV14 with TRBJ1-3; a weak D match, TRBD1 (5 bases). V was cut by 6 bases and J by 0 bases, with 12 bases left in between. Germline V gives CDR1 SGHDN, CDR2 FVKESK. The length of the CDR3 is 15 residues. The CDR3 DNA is TGTGCCAGCAGTGAAACGGACAACTCTGGAAACACCATATATTTT. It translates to CASSETDNSGNTIYF.

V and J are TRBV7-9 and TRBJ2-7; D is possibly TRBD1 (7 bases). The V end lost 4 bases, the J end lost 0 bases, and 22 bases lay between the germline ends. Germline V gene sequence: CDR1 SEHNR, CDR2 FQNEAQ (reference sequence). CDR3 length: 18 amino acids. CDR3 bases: TGTGCCAGCAGCTCCCCGGGGTCGGGCAGGGGGGCCTCCTACGAGCAGTACTTC. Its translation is CASSSPGSGRGASYEQYF.

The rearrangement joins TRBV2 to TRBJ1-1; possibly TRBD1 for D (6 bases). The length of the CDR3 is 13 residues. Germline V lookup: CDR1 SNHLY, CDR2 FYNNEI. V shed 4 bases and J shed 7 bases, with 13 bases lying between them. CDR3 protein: CASSVGGRGEAFF. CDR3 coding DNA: TGTGCCAGCAGTGTCGGGGGGCGCGGTGAAGCTTTCTTT.